These 5 T cell receptor beta chains were all obtained from the same sample, sequenced in a study of neurological immune-mediated disorders. TCRdb independently ran MiXCR on the 5' RACE reads; one entry per CDR3 protein. Of tens of thousands of distinct CDR3 sequences in the sample, roughly 9.7% were seen once. As to time point: longitudinal time-point 2. The sequenced material came from PBMCs. These receptor sequences come from a man aged 25 to 45 in good health.

There are a few counts of this clonotype. This chain connects TRBV5-6 to TRBJ1-6; TRBD1 is a possible D gene (6 bases). Germline assignment: CDR1 SGHDT and CDR2 YYEEEE. CDR3 size: 18 residues. V was trimmed by 4 bases and J by 2 bases, leaving 19 bases between them. The CDR3 nucleotides are TGTGCCAGCAGCCCCTCCAAAACGCGACAGGCCTATAATTCACCCCTCCACTTT. It codes for CASSPSKTRQAYNSPLHF.

Concerning this clonotype itself: The junction shows a germline mismatch at one end, possibly a read error. The chain has TRBV7-7 and TRBJ2-5, with 11 bases that match TRBD2. The CDR3 consists of 16 residues. Looked up from germline, CDR1 is SSHAT and CDR2 is FNYEAQ (reference sequence). CDR3 amino acids: CVSSLLLAGGSETQYF. The CDR3 DNA sequence: TGTGTCAGCAGCTTATTGCTAGCGGGAGGATCGGAGACCCAGTACTTT. Supplemented by reference TRBV7-7 and TRBJ2-5, the full variable domain reads GAGVSQSPRYKVTKRGQDVTLRCDPISSHATLYWYQQALGQGPEFLTYFNYEAQPDKSGLPSDRFSAERPEGSISTLTIQRTEQRDSAMYRCVSSLLLAGGSETQYFGPGTRLLVL.

This clonotype was seen many times. This chain connects TRBV5-1 to TRBJ2-1; no clear D gene. Germline assignment: CDR1 SGHRS and CDR2 YFSETQ. The CDR3 has 13 residues. The ends were cut back, 4 bases at V and 5 bases at J, with 10 bases in the middle. CDR3 nucleotide sequence: TGCGCCAGCAGCCGCGACCTAGACAATGAGCAGTTCTTC. It specifies CASSRDLDNEQFF.

This clonotype has ten or more counts. This chain connects TRBV12-3 or TRBV12-4 to TRBJ1-1, with 10 bases that match TRBD1. The CDR3 has 14 residues. With V trimmed by 1 base and J by 8 bases, 4 bases remained unmatched. The CDR3 sequence: CASSLGQGASEAFF. The DNA for the CDR3 is TGTGCCAGCAGTTTAGGACAGGGGGCGTCCGAAGCTTTCTTT.

This clonotype has ten or more counts. V gene TRBV6-4 combines with J gene TRBJ2-3; D gene uncertain. Germline CDR1 reads MRHNA; CDR2 reads SNTAGT. This CDR3 has 14 residues. V lost 2 bases and J 2 bases, leaving 8 bases between the germline ends. The CDR3 sequence is CASSDGQATDTQYF. The CDR3 nucleotides are TGTGCCAGCAGTGACGGGCAGGCCACAGATACGCAGTATTTT.